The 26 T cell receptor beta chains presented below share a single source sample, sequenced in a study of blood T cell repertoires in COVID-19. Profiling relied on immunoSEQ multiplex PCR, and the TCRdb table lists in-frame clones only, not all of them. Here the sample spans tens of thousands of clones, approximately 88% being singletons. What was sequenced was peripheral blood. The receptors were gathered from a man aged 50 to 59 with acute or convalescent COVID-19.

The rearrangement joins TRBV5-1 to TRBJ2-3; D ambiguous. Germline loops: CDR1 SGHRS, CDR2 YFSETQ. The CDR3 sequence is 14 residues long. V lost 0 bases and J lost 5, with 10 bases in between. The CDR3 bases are TGCGCCAGCAGCTTGGACGGAGTAAGAGATACGCAGTATTTT. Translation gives CASSLDGVRDTQYF. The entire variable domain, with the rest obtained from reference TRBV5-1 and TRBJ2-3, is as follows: KAGVTQTPRYLIKTRGQQVTLSCSPISGHRSVSWYQQTPGQGLQFLFEYFSETQRNKGNFPGRFSGRQFSNSRSEMNVSTLELGDSALYLCASSLDGVRDTQYFGPGTRLTVL.

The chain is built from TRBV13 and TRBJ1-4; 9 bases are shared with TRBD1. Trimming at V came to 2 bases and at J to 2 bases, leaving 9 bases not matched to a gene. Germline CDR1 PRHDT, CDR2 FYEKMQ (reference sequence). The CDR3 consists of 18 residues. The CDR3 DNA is TGTGCCAGCAGCTTAAAGGGGGACAGGGTCGTCACTAATGAAAAACTGTTTTTT. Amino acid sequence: CASSLKGDRVVTNEKLFF.

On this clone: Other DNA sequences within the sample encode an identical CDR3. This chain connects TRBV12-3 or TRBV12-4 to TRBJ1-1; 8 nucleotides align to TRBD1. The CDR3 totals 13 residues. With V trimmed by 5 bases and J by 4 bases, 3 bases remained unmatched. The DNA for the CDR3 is TGTGCCAGCAGTCGTACAGGGGGCACTGAAGCTTTCTTT. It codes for CASSRTGGTEAFF.

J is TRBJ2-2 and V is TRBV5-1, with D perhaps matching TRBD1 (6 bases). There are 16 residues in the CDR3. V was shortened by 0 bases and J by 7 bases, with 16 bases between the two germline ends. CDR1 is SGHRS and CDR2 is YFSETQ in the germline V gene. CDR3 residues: CASSLATQGTSGELFF. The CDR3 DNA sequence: TGCGCCAGCAGCTTGGCCACACAGGGAACAAGCGGGGAGCTGTTTTTT.

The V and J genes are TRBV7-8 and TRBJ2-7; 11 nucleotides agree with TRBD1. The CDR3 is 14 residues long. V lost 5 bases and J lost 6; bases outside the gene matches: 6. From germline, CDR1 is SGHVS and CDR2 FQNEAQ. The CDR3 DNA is TGTGCCAGCAGCCAACCCGGGACAGGGGGCGAGCAGTACTTC. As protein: CASSQPGTGGEQYF.

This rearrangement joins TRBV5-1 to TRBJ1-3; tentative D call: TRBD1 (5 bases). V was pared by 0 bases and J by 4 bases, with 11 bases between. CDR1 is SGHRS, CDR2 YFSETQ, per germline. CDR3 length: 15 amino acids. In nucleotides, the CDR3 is TGCGCCAGCAGCTTGGTCCAGGGCCAGGGAAACACCATATATTTT. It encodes CASSLVQGQGNTIYF.

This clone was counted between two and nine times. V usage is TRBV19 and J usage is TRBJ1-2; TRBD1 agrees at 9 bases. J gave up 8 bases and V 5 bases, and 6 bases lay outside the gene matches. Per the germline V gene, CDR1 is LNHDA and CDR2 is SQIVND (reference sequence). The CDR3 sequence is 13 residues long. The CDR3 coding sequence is TGTGCCAGTAGTGCCGGGACAGGGTACGGCTACACCTTC. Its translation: CASSAGTGYGYTF.

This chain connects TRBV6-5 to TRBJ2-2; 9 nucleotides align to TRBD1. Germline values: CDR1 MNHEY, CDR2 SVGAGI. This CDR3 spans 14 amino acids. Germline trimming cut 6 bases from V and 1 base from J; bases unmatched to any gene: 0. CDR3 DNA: TGTGCCAGCAGGGGACAGGGGAACACCGGGGAGCTGTTTTTT. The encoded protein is CASRGQGNTGELFF.

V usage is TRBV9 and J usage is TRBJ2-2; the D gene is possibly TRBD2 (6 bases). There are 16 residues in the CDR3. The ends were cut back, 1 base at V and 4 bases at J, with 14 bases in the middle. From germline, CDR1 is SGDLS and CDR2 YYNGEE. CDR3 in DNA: TGTGCCAGCAGCGTACTTTCCCGGGGGTTCACCGGGGAGCTGTTTTTT. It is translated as CASSVLSRGFTGELFF.

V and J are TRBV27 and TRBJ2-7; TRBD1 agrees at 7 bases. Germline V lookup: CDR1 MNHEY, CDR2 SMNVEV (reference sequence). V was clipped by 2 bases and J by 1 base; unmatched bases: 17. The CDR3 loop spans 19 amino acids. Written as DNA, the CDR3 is TGTGCCAGCAGTTTAACCAATTCGCACATCGGACAGGAGTCCTACGAGCAGTACTTC. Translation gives CASSLTNSHIGQESYEQYF.

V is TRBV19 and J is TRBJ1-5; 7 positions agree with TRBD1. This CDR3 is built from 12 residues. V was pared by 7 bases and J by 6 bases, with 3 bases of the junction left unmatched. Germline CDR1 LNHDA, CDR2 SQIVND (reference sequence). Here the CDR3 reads CASNQGGQPQHF. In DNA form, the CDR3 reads TGTGCCAGTAATCAGGGGGGTCAGCCCCAGCATTTT.

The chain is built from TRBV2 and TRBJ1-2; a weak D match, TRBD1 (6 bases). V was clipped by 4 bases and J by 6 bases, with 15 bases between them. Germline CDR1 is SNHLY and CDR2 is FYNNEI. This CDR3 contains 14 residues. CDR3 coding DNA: TGTGCCAGCAGTGCACAGGGCCTTTTGGATGGCTACACCTTC. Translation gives CASSAQGLLDGYTF.

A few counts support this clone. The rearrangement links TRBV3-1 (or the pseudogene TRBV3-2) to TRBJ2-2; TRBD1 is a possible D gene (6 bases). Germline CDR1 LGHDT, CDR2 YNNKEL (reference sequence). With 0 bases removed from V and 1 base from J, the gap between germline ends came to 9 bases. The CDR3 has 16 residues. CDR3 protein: CASSQEEGGNTGELFF. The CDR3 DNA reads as TGTGCCAGCAGCCAAGAAGAAGGGGGGAACACCGGGGAGCTGTTTTTT.

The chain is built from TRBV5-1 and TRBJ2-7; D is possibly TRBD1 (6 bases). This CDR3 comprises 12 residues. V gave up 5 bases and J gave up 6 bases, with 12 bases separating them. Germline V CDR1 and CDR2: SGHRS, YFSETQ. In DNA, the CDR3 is TGCGCCAGCAGGACAGGTTCGGCCGAGCAGTACTTC. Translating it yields CASRTGSAEQYF. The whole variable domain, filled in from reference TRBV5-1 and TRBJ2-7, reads KAGVTQTPRYLIKTRGQQVTLSCSPISGHRSVSWYQQTPGQGLQFLFEYFSETQRNKGNFPGRFSGRQFSNSRSEMNVSTLELGDSALYLCASRTGSAEQYFGPGTRLTVT.

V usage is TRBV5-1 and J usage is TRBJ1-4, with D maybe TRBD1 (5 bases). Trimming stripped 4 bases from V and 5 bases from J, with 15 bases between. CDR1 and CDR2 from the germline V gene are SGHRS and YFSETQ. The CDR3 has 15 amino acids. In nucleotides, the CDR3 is TGCGCCAGCAGCCCAGCGGGACTGCCGAATGAAAAACTGTTTTTT. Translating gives CASSPAGLPNEKLFF. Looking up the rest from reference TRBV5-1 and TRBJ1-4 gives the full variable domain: KAGVTQTPRYLIKTRGQQVTLSCSPISGHRSVSWYQQTPGQGLQFLFEYFSETQRNKGNFPGRFSGRQFSNSRSEMNVSTLELGDSALYLCASSPAGLPNEKLFFGSGTQLSVL.

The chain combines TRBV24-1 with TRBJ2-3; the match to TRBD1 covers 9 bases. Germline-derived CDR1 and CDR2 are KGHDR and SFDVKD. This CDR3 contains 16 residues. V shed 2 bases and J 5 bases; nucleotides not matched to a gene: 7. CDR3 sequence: CATSDYRTGAVDTQYF. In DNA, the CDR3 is TGTGCCACCAGTGATTATAGGACAGGGGCGGTAGATACGCAGTATTTT.

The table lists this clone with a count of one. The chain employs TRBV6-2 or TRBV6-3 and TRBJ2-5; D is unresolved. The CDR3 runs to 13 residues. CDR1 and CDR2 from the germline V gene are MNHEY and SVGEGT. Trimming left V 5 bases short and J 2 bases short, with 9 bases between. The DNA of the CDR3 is TGTGCCAGCAGTGGTGGGCGACAAGAGACCCAGTACTTC. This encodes CASSGGRQETQYF.

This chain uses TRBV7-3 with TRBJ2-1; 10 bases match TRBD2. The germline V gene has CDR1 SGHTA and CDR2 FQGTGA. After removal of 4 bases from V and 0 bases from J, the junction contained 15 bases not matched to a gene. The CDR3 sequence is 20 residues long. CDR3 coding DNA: TGTGCCAGCAGCTATCGAACTAGCGGGGATTGGAAGAGCTCCTACAATGAGCAGTTCTTC. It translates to CASSYRTSGDWKSSYNEQFF.

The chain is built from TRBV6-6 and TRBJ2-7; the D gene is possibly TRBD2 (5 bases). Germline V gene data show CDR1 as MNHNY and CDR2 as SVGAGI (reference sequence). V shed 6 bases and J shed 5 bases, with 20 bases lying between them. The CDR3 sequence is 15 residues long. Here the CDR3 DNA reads TGTGCCAGCAGCCACGGACGGCCTGGGCGGGACGAGCAGTACTTC. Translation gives CASSHGRPGRDEQYF.

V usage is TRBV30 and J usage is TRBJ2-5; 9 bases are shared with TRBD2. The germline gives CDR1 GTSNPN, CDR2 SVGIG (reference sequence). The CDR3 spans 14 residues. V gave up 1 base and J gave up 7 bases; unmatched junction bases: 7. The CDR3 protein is CAWSALAGSGTQYF. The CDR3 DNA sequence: TGTGCCTGGAGTGCACTAGCGGGTTCTGGGACCCAGTACTTC.

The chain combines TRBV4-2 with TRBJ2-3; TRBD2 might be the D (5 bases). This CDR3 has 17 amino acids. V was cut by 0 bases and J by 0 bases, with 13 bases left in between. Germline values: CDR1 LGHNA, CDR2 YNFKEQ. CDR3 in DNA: TGTGCCAGCAGCCAAGATGGGCGGGCCTCCAGCACAGATACGCAGTATTTT. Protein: CASSQDGRASSTDTQYF.

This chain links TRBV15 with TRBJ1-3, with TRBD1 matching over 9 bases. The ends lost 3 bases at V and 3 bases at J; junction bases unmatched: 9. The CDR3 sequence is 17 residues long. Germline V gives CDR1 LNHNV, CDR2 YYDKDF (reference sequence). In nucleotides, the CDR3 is TGTGCCACCAGCAGCCCAGATGGGACAGGGTATGGAAACACCATATATTTT. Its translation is CATSSPDGTGYGNTIYF.

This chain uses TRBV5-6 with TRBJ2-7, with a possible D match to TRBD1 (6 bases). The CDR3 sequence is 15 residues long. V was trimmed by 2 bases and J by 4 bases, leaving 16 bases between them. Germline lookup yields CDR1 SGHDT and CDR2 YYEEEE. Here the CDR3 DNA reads TGTGCCAGCAGCTTCCCGGATGGGGGCGGGTACGAGCAGTACTTC. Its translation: CASSFPDGGGYEQYF.

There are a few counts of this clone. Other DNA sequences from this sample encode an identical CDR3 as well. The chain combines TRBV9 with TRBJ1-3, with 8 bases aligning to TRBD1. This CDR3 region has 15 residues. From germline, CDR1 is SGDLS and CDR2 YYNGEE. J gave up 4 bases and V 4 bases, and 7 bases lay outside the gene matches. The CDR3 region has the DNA TGTGCCAGCAGCCCCCGAAGGACAGGGGGAAACACCATATATTTT. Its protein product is CASSPRRTGGNTIYF.

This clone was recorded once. The CDR3 reads CASSPPIAGEDTQYF. Here the CDR3 DNA reads TGTGCCAGCTCACCACCGATAGCAGGGGAAGATACGCAGTATTTT. The gene calls are TRBV18 and TRBJ2-3; perhaps TRBD1 as D (6 bases). V lost 0 bases to trimming and J lost 5 bases, with 12 bases between them. The germline CDR1 and CDR2 sequences are KGHSH and LQKENI. The CDR3 runs to 15 residues.

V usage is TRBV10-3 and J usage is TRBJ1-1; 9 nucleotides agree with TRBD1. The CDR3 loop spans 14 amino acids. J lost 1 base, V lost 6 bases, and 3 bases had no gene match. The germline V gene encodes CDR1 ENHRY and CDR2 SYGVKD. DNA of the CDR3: TGTGCCATCAGCCGACAGGGGGAGAACACTGAAGCTTTCTTT. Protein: CAISRQGENTEAFF.